Each of the 19 T cell receptor beta chains below was sequenced from the same sample in a study of cytomegalovirus exposure and HLA in healthy donors. In the PCR, 60 Vbeta and 13 Jbeta primers were used. The protocol was immunoSEQ multiplex PCR, while the TCRdb copy is restricted to in-frame clones and leaves out a portion. Of about 110,000 clones detected, approximately 79% appear once; the ten largest clones hold about 6.8%. Sequenced sample: PBMCs. Every receptor here comes from a young man in good health and CMV-seropositive.

The chain combines TRBV25-1 with TRBJ2-2; TRBD2 agrees at 10 bases. The germline gives CDR1 MGHDK, CDR2 SYGVNS. This CDR3 is built from 18 residues. Losses at the gene ends were 3 bases for V and 4 bases for J; bases not matched to a gene: 11. The CDR3 DNA reads TGTGCCAGCAGTGATGGGGCCTCTAGCGGGGGTATCACCGGGGAGCTGTTTTTT. The encoded protein is CASSDGASSGGITGELFF.

V and J are TRBV11-3 and TRBJ2-1, with a possible D match to TRBD2 (7 bases). The CDR3 runs to 13 residues. Looked up from germline, CDR1 is SGHNT and CDR2 is YENEEA. Trimming took off 9 bases at V and 9 bases at J, with 18 bases between the two ends. The CDR3, as DNA: TGTGCCAGTAGGTGGAGGGAGGGGGTTGAGCAGTTCTTC. This translates into CASRWREGVEQFF.

This chain connects TRBV6-1 to TRBJ2-5; TRBD2 aligns across 11 bases. Germline CDR1 MNHNS, CDR2 SASEGT. V dropped 0 bases and J dropped 0; count of bases not matched to a gene: 18. CDR3 length: 22 amino acids. Written as DNA, the CDR3 is TGTGCCAGCAGTGAAGCTAGGGGAAGTTTAGCGGGGGGGAGGGGTTACCAAGAGACCCAGTACTTC. It yields the protein CASSEARGSLAGGRGYQETQYF.

The V and J genes are TRBV30 and TRBJ2-1; the match to TRBD2 covers 8 bases. Trimming took 2 bases from V and 8 from J; bases not matched to a gene: 8. The CDR3 has 14 amino acids. Germline values: CDR1 GTSNPN, CDR2 SVGIG (reference sequence). CDR3 in DNA: TGTGCCTGGAGTCCGGGCGGGGGGACCGATGAGCAGTTCTTC. As protein: CAWSPGGGTDEQFF.

The chain carries TRBV7-9 and TRBJ1-6; 7 nucleotides agree with TRBD1. J lost 0 bases, V lost 5 bases, and 4 bases had no gene match. Germline V CDR1 and CDR2: SEHNR, FQNEAQ (reference sequence). This CDR3 is 16 amino acids long. The chain's CDR3 is CASSLDRSSYNSPLHF. The CDR3 coding sequence is TGTGCCAGCAGCCTGGACAGGAGCTCCTATAATTCACCCCTCCACTTT.

The chain combines TRBV11-2 with TRBJ2-2; possible D gene TRBD2, 6 bases. The CDR3 runs to 16 residues. V was shortened by 6 bases and J by 0 bases, with 14 bases between the two germline ends. The germline CDR1 and CDR2 sequences are SGHAT and FQNNGV. CDR3 loop: CASSRPGGTNTGELFF. The CDR3 DNA reads as TGTGCCAGCAGTCGACCCGGCGGGACGAACACCGGGGAGCTGTTTTTT.

The sample holds a few counts of this clone. The chain combines TRBV7-6 with TRBJ2-3; 12 bases match TRBD2. The CDR3 sequence is 18 residues long. CDR1 is SGHVS and CDR2 is FNYEAQ in the germline V gene. Trimming cost V 3 bases and J 6 bases; bases outside gene matches: 13. CDR3 amino acids: CASSLGVPASGGADTQYF. In DNA, the CDR3 is TGTGCCAGCAGCTTGGGGGTCCCTGCTAGCGGGGGGGCGGATACGCAGTATTTT.

V gene TRBV27 combines with J gene TRBJ1-5; TRBD1 agrees at 8 bases. The germline V gene has CDR1 MNHEY and CDR2 SMNVEV (reference sequence). There are 18 residues in the CDR3. The ends lost 6 bases at V and 2 bases at J; junction bases unmatched: 15. Here the CDR3 DNA reads TGTGCCAGCAGCAGGACAGGGAAGTTGATAGTCGGCAATCAGCCCCAGCATTTT. The encoded protein is CASSRTGKLIVGNQPQHF.

The chain recombines TRBV30 with TRBJ2-5; D not certain. V was clipped by 3 bases and J by 5 bases, with 10 bases between them. The CDR3 is 12 residues long. The germline V gene encodes CDR1 GTSNPN and CDR2 SVGIG (reference sequence). The DNA for the CDR3 is TGTGCCTGGAGCCAAAGCCCGGAGACCCAGTACTTC. Protein product: CAWSQSPETQYF.

The chain's CDR3 is CASTLDSAGNTIYF. CDR3 sequence (DNA): TGTGCCAGTACTCTGGACAGTGCTGGAAACACCATATATTTT. The chain couples TRBV19 to TRBJ1-3; D possibly corresponds to TRBD1 (6 bases). The length of the CDR3 is 14 residues. The V end lost 7 bases, the J end lost 2 bases, and 12 bases lay between the germline ends. Germline loops: CDR1 LNHDA, CDR2 SQIVND (reference sequence). Full variable domain (rest looked up from reference TRBV19 and TRBJ1-3): DGGITQSPKYLFRKEGQNVTLSCEQNLNHDAMYWYRQDPGQGLRLIYYSQIVNDFQKGDIAEGYSVSREKKESFPLTVTSAQKNPTAFYLCASTLDSAGNTIYFGEGSWLTVV.

The gene calls are TRBV21-1 and TRBJ2-4; the table's D call of TRBD1 was not tested on the DNA. TRBV21-1 is given as a pseudogene. This CDR3 has 20 amino acids. The CDR3 protein is CASSKWRTGEGSWAKNIQYF. The CDR3 DNA follows: TGTGCCAGCAGCAAATGGAGGACAGGGGAAGGTTCGTGGGCCAAAAACATTCAGTACTTC.

The genes are TRBV28 and TRBJ2-3; TRBD2 might be the D (7 bases). From germline, CDR1 is MDHEN and CDR2 SYDVKM. V dropped 5 bases and J dropped 0 bases, with 12 bases sitting between them. The CDR3 has 15 amino acids. The CDR3 loop reads CASSKGGPSTDTQYF. CDR3 nucleotide sequence: TGTGCCAGCAGTAAGGGGGGGCCCAGCACAGATACGCAGTATTTT. The entire variable domain, with the rest obtained from reference TRBV28 and TRBJ2-3, is as follows: DVKVTQSSRYLVKRTGEKVFLECVQDMDHENMFWYRQDPGLGLRLIYFSYDVKMKEKGDIPEGYSVSREKKERFSLILESASTNQTSMYLCASSKGGPSTDTQYFGPGTRLTVL.

This sequence joins TRBV20-1 and TRBJ2-7; tentative D call: TRBD1 (5 bases). CDR3 length: 11 amino acids. Germline V gene lookup returns CDR1 DFQATT and CDR2 SNEGSKA (reference sequence). Deletions cut 6 bases from V and 7 bases from J, with 13 bases between. The CDR3 DNA reads as TGCAGTGCCCAGGGCGGTAGTGAGCAGTACTTC. It yields the protein CSAQGGSEQYF.

This clone occurred a few times. The V call is TRBV5-1, the J call TRBJ1-1, with 9 bases lining up with TRBD1. The ends lost 5 bases at V and 2 bases at J; junction bases unmatched: 10. The germline gives CDR1 SGHRS, CDR2 YFSETQ. This CDR3 comprises 16 residues. CDR3: CASRPQWGQGNTEAFF. Here the CDR3 DNA reads TGCGCCAGCAGACCTCAATGGGGACAGGGTAACACTGAAGCTTTCTTT. Full variable domain (remainder filled in from reference TRBV5-1 and TRBJ1-1): KAGVTQTPRYLIKTRGQQVTLSCSPISGHRSVSWYQQTPGQGLQFLFEYFSETQRNKGNFPGRFSGRQFSNSRSEMNVSTLELGDSALYLCASRPQWGQGNTEAFFGQGTRLTVV.

This clone has more than one count but fewer than ten. This sequence joins TRBV14 and TRBJ2-3; D remains ambiguous. Looked up from germline, CDR1 is SGHDN and CDR2 is FVKESK. The CDR3 contains 15 residues. V lost 1 base and J lost 3, with 11 bases in between. CDR3 residues: CASSQVGGLTDTQYF. The DNA of the CDR3 is TGTGCCAGCAGCCAAGTCGGCGGATTAACAGATACGCAGTATTTT.

The chain joins TRBV5-1 to TRBJ2-7; 10 bases fit TRBD1. Per the germline V gene, CDR1 is SGHRS and CDR2 is YFSETQ. V shed 5 bases and J 4 bases; nucleotides not matched to a gene: 6. This CDR3 has 14 amino acids. The CDR3: CASSPGQGIYEQYF. As DNA, the CDR3 is TGCGCCAGCAGTCCGGGACAGGGGATATACGAGCAGTACTTC.

V usage is TRBV6-1 and J usage is TRBJ2-7, with D perhaps TRBD1 (6 bases). CDR1 and CDR2 from the germline V gene are MNHNS and SASEGT. There are 15 residues in the CDR3. The V gene lost 7 bases and the J gene lost 1 base, with 17 bases spanning the gap. CDR3 DNA sequence: TGTGCCAGCATAGTGGGACACCGAATTTCCTACGAGCAGTACTTC. Translating gives CASIVGHRISYEQYF.

The rearrangement links TRBV10-2 to TRBJ2-7; 11 bases are shared with TRBD1. V lost 4 bases and J lost 0; bases outside the gene matches: 5. This CDR3 spans 16 amino acids. Germline CDR1 and CDR2: WSHSY and SAAADI. In nucleotides, the CDR3 is TGCGCCAGCAGTGGAATGGGACAGGGGGGCTCCTACGAGCAGTACTTC. It translates to CASSGMGQGGSYEQYF.

This sequence joins TRBV12-2 and TRBJ1-5; TRBD1 was called by the table and not checked on the DNA. TRBV12-2 is annotated as a pseudogene. This CDR3 is built from 16 residues. This CDR3 reads CASRGSQGGSNQPQHF. The CDR3 coding sequence is TGTGCAAGTCGCGGATCACAGGGGGGCAGCAATCAGCCCCAGCATTTT.